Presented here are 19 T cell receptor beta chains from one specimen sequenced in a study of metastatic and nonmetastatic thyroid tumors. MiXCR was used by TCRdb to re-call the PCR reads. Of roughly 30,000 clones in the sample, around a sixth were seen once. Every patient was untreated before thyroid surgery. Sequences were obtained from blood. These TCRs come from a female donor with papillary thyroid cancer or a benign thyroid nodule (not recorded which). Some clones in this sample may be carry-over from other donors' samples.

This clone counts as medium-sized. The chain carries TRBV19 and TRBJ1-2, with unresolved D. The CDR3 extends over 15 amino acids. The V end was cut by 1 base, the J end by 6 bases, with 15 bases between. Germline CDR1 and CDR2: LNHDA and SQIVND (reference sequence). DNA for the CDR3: TGTGCCAGTAGTATAGGTGCGACGGCGCGAAATGGCTACACCTTC. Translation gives CASSIGATARNGYTF.

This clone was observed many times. CDR3 nucleotide sequence: TGTGCCAGCTCACCACCGGCCGCGGCCTATAGCAATCAGCCCCAGCATTTT. This sequence encodes CASSPPAAAYSNQPQHF. The chain links TRBV18 to TRBJ1-5; D is ambiguous. Trimming left V 0 bases short and J 0 bases short, with 12 bases between. Germline V CDR1 and CDR2: KGHSH, LQKENI. The CDR3 has 17 amino acids.

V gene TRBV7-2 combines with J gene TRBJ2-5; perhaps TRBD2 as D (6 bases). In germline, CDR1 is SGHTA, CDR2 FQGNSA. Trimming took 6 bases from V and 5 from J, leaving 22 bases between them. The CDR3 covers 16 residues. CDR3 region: CASRFVGGWTIETQYF. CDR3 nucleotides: TGTGCCAGCAGATTCGTGGGAGGCTGGACGATTGAGACCCAGTACTTC.

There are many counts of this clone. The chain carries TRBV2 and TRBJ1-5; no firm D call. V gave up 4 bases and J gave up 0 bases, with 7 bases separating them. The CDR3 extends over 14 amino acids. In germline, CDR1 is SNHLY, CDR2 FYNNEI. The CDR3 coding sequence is TGTGCCAGCAGTGCCAGTTATAGCAATCAGCCCCAGCATTTT. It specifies CASSASYSNQPQHF.

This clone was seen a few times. CDR3 in amino acids: CSASLLAGQGSNQPQHF. CDR3 sequence (DNA): TGCAGTGCTAGCCTACTAGCGGGACAGGGAAGCAATCAGCCCCAGCATTTT. The chain carries TRBV20-1 and TRBJ1-5; 9 bases match TRBD1. Germline V gives CDR1 DFQATT, CDR2 SNEGSKA (reference sequence). The trim removed 3 bases at V and 1 base at J, leaving 10 bases unmatched. The CDR3 runs to 17 residues.

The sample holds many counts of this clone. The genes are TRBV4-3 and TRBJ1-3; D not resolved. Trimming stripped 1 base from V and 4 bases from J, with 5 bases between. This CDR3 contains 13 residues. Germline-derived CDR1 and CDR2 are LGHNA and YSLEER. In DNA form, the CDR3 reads TGCGCCAGCAGCCAAGGTTGGGGAAACACCATATATTTT. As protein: CASSQGWGNTIYF.

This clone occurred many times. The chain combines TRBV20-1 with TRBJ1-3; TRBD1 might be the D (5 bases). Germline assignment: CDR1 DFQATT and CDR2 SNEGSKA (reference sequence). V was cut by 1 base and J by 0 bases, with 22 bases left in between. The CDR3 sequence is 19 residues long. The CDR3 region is CSARAGATGPTFSGNTIYF. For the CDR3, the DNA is TGCAGTGCTAGAGCCGGGGCTACCGGGCCTACTTTCTCTGGAAACACCATATATTTT.

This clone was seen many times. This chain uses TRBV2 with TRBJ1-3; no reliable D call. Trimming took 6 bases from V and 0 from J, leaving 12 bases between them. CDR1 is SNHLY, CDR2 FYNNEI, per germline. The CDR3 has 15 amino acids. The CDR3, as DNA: TGTGCCAGCAGCGATCAGGCGCCCTCTGGAAACACCATATATTTT. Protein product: CASSDQAPSGNTIYF.

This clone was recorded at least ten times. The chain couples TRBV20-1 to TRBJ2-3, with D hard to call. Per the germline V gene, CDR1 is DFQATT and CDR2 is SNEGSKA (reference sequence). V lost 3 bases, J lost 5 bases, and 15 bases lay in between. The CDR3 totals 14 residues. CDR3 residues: CSASTTSTGDTQYF. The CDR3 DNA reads TGCAGTGCTAGTACCACCTCTACGGGAGATACGCAGTATTTT.

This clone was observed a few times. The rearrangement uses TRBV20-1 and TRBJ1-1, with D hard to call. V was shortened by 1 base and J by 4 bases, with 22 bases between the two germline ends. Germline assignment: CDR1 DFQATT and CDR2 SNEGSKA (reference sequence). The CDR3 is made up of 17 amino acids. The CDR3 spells CSARAGSWSSLGTEAFF. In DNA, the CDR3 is TGCAGTGCTAGAGCGGGTAGTTGGTCCTCTTTGGGCACTGAAGCTTTCTTT.

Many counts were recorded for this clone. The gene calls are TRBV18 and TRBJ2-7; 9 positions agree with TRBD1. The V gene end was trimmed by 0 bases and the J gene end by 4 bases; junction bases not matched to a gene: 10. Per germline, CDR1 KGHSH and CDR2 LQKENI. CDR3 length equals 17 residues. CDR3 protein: CASSPPIENRGPYEQYF. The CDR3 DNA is TGTGCCAGCTCACCACCGATCGAAAACAGGGGGCCTTACGAGCAGTACTTC.

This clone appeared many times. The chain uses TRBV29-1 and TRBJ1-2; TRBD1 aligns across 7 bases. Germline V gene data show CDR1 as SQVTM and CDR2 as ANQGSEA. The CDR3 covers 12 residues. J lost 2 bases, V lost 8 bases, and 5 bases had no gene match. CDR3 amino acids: CSSWTGNYGYTF. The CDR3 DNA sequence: TGCAGCTCCTGGACAGGAAACTATGGCTACACCTTC.

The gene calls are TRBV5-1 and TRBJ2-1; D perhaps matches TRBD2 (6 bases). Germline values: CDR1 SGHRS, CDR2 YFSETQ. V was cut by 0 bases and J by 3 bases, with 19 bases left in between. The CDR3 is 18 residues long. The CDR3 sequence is CASSLGPRGIICYNEQFF. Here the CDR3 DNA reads TGCGCCAGCAGCTTGGGCCCCCGGGGGATTATCTGCTACAATGAGCAGTTCTTC.

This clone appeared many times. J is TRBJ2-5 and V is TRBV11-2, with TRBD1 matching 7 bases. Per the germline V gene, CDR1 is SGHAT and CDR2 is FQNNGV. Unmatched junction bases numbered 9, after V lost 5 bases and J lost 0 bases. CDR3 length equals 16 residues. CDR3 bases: TGTGCCAGCAGCCCCCGGACAGGAGGTTACCAAGAGACCCAGTACTTC. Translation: CASSPRTGGYQETQYF. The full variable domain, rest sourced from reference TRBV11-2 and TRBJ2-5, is EAGVAQSPRYKIIEKRQSVAFWCNPISGHATLYWYQQILGQGPKLLIQFQNNGVVDDSQLPKDRFSAERLKGVDSTLKIQPAKLEDSAVYLCASSPRTGGYQETQYFGPGTRLLVL.

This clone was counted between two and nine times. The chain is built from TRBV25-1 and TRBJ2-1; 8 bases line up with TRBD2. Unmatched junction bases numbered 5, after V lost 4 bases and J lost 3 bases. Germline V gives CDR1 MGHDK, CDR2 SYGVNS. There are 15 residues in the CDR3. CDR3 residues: CASSVPGLDYNEQFF. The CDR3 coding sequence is TGTGCCAGCAGTGTCCCGGGACTAGACTACAATGAGCAGTTCTTC.

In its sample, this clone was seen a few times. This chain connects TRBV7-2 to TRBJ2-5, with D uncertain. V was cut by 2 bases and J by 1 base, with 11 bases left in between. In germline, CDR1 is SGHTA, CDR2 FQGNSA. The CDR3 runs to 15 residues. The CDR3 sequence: CASSLYSWRQETQYF. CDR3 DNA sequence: TGTGCCAGCAGCTTATATAGCTGGCGCCAAGAGACCCAGTACTTC.

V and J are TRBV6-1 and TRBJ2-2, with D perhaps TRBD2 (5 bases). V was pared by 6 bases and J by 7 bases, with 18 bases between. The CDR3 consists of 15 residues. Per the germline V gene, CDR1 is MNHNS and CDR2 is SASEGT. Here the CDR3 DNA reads TGTGCCAGCAGACTCACACTAGGCACGGGCGGGGAGCTGTTTTTT. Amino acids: CASRLTLGTGGELFF.

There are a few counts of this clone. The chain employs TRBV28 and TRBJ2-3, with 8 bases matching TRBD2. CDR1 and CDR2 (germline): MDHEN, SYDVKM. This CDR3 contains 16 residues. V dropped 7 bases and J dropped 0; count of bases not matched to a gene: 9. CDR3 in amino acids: CASIPAGGPSTDTQYF. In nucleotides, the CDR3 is TGTGCCAGCATCCCCGCGGGAGGCCCGAGCACAGATACGCAGTATTTT.

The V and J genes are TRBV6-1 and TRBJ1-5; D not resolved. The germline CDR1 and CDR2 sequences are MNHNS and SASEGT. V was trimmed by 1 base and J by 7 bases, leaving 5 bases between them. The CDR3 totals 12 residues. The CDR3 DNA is TGTGCCAGCAGTGAAGACTGGCAGCCCCAGCATTTT. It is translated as CASSEDWQPQHF.